The present entry profiles one T cell receptor beta chain with its context. The sample is drawn from a study of blood T cell repertoires in COVID-19. The overall study: Researchers got acute and convalescent COVID-19 samples from the United States, Italy and Spain. T cells, B-cell-depleted T cells, or PBMCs supplied cDNA or gDNA.

The CDR3 runs to 18 residues. From germline, CDR1 is SGHVS and CDR2 FQNEAQ. V was pared by 0 bases and J by 5 bases, with 4 bases of the junction left unmatched. Original analysis: Amplification from reference gene primers served as the basis for estimated nucleated cell counts. Sequencing was performed with immunoSEQ multiplex PCR; in TCRdb, only in-frame clones are kept and a portion is missing. V and J calls and clone size come straight from that table; D and trimming were deduced from the DNA. Among 80,000 to 130,000 clones listed, 70% to 90% were seen once. The chain carries TRBV7-8 and TRBJ2-1; 16 bases are shared with TRBD2. Specimen: peripheral blood. The TCR sequence derives from a woman aged 55-70 years with acute or convalescent COVID-19. CDR3: CASSLAGTSGRANNEQFF. CDR3 DNA: TGTGCCAGCAGCTTAGCCGGGACTAGCGGGAGGGCAAACAATGAGCAGTTCTTC.